The entry below gives a single T cell receptor (beta chain) sequence along with its context. What it binds is not known. Only in-frame clones appear in the TCRdb table, and some are missing; sequencing was by immunoSEQ multiplex PCR. The table has more than 13,000 clones, around nine tenths seen once. Trimming removed 0 bases from V and 7 bases from J, with 16 bases in between. Germline lookup yields CDR1 MGHRA and CDR2 YSYEKL. CDR3 size: 15 residues. The data were obtained in a study of blood T cell dynamics during melanoma immunotherapy. Turning to the study itself: Patients with metastatic melanoma got pembrolizumab or nivolumab-ipilimumab as first-line care.

The study, taken as a whole, reports: Unlike progressors, later disease-control patients had W3 repertoires gaining clonality or diversity.

The time point denotes: week 3, after first cycle of checkpoint inhibitor. Samples come from before therapy and from week 3 after the first blockade cycle. The V and J genes are TRBV4-1 and TRBJ2-7; TRBD2 is a possible D gene (6 bases). This TCR was recovered from a human donor with melanoma. The sample was blood, taken from a patient treated with checkpoint blockade. The CDR3 loop is CASSQEQTGVVEQYF. The CDR3 bases are TGCGCCAGCAGCCAAGAACAAACGGGAGTAGTTGAGCAGTACTTC.